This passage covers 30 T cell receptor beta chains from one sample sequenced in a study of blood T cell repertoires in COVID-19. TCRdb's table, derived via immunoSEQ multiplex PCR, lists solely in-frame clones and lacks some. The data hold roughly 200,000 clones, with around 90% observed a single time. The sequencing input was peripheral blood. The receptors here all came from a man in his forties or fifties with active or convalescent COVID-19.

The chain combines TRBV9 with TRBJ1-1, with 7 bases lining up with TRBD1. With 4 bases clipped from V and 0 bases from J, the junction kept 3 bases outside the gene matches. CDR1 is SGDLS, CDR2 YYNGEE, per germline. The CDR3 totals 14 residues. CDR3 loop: CASSKTGMNTEAFF. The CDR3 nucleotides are TGTGCCAGCAGCAAGACAGGGATGAACACTGAAGCTTTCTTT.

The CDR3 DNA follows: TGTGCCACAGAACTGACCGGGACTAGCGGATACAATGAGCAGTTCTTC. It encodes CATELTGTSGYNEQFF. The J gene is TRBJ2-1, the V gene TRBV10-3; 11 nucleotides match TRBD2. The length of the CDR3 is 16 residues. J was trimmed by 4 bases and V by 10 bases; bases with no gene match: 12. Germline CDR1 reads ENHRY; CDR2 reads SYGVKD.

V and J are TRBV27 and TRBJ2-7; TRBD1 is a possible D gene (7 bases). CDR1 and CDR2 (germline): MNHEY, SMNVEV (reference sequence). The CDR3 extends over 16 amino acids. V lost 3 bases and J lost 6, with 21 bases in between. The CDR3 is CASSFSGGLPNIEQYF. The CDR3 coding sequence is TGTGCCAGCAGTTTTTCAGGGGGGCTCCCAAACATCGAGCAGTACTTC.

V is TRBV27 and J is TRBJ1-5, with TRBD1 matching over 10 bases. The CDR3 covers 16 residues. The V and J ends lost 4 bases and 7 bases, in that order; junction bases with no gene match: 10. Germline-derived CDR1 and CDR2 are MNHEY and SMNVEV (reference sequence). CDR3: CASSSSDRGRSQPQHF. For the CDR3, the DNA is TGTGCCAGCAGTTCCTCTGACAGGGGGCGAAGCCAGCCCCAGCATTTT.

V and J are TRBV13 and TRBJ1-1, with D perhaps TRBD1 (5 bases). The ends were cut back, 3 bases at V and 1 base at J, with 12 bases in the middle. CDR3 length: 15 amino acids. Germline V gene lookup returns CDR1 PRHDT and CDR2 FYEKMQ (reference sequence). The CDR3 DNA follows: TGTGCCAGCAGCTTCACCGGGACTTCGAACACTGAAGCTTTCTTT. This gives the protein CASSFTGTSNTEAFF.

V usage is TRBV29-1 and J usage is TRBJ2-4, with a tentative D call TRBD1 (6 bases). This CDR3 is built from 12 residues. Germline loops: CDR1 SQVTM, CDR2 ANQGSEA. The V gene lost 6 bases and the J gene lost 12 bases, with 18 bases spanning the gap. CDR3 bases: TGCAGCGTCGGGACAACTGAGGTAACTCAGTACTTC. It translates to CSVGTTEVTQYF.

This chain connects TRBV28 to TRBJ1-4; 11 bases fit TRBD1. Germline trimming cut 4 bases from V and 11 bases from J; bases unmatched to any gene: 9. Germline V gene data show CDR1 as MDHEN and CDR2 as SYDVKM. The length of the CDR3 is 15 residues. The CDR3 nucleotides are TGTGCCAGCAGTTCGCCCGGGACAGGGGGGGAGAAACTGTTTTTT. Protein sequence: CASSSPGTGGEKLFF.

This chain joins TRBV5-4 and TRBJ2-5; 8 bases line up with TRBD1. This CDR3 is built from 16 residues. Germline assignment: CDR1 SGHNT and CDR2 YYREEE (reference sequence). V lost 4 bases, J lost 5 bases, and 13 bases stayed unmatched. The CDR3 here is CASSARTGMFMETQYF. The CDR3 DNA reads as TGTGCCAGCAGCGCTCGGACAGGGATGTTTATGGAGACCCAGTACTTC.

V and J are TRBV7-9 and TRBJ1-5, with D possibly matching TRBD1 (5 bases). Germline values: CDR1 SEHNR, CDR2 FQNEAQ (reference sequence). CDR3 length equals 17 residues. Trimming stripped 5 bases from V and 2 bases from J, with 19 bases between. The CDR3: CASSQNRGGSGNQPQHF. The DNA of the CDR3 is TGTGCCAGCAGCCAGAATAGGGGAGGGTCGGGCAATCAGCCCCAGCATTTT.

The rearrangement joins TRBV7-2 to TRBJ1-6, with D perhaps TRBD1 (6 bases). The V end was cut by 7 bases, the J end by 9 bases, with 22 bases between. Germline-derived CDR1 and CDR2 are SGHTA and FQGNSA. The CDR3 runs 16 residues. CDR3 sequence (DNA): TGTGCCAGCATCCTGACAGGAGAGGCAAGGACTTCACCCCTCCACTTT. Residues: CASILTGEARTSPLHF.

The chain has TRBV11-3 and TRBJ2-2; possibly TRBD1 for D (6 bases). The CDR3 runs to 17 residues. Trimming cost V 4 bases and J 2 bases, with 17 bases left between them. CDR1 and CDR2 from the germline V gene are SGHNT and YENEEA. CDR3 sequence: CASSSFTGTPNTGELFF. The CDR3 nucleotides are TGTGCCAGCAGCTCGTTTACGGGGACACCTAACACCGGGGAGCTGTTTTTT.

This CDR3 is CASSPAEAGNEKLFF. In DNA form, the CDR3 reads TGCGCCAGCAGCCCCGCGGAGGCCGGTAATGAAAAACTGTTTTTT. V and J are TRBV5-1 and TRBJ1-4; D remains ambiguous. Germline CDR1 and CDR2: SGHRS and YFSETQ. The CDR3 covers 15 residues. The V and J ends lost 4 bases and 4 bases respectively, with 14 bases between them.

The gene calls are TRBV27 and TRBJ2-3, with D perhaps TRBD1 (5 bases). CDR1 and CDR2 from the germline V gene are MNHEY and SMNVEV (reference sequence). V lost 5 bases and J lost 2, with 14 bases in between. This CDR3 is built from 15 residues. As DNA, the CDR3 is TGTGCCAGCAGTAGTCTGACAGACCACACAGATACGCAGTATTTT. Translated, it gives CASSSLTDHTDTQYF.

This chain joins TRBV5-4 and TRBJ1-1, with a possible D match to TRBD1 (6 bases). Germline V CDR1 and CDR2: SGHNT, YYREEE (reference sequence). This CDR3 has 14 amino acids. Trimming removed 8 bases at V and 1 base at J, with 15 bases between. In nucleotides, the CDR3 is TGTGCCAGTAACAGGGAACCGGCGAACACTGAAGCTTTCTTT. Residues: CASNREPANTEAFF.

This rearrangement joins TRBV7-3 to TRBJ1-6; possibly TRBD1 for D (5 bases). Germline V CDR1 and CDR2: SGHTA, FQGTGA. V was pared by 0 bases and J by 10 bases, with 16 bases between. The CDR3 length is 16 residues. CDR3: CASSLTSDTTWSPLHF. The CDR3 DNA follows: TGTGCCAGCAGCTTAACGTCGGACACTACATGGTCACCCCTCCACTTT.

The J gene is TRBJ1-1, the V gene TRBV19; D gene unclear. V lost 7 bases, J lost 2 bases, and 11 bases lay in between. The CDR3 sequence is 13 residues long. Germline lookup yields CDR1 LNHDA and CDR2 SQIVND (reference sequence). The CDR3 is CASMPTTNTEAFF. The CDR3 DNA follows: TGTGCCAGTATGCCAACTACAAACACTGAAGCTTTCTTT.

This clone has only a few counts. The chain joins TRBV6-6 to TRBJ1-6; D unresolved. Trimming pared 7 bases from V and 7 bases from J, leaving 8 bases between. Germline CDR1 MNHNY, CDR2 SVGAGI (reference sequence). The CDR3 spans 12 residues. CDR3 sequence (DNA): TGTGCCAGCACCCAAAGCAATTCACCCCTCCACTTT. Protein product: CASTQSNSPLHF.

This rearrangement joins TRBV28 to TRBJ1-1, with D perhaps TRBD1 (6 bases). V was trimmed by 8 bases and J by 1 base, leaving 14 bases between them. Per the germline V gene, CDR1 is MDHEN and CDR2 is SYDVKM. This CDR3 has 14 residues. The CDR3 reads CASQMGAGNTEAFF. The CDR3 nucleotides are TGTGCCAGCCAGATGGGGGCGGGGAACACTGAAGCTTTCTTT.

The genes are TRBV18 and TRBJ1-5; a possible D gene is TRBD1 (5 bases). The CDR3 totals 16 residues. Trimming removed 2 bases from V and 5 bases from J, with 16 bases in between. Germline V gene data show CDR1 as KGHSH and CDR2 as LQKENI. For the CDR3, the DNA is TGTGCCAGCTCACCAAATCCAGGGAACGGGTATCAGCCCCAGCATTTT. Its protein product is CASSPNPGNGYQPQHF.

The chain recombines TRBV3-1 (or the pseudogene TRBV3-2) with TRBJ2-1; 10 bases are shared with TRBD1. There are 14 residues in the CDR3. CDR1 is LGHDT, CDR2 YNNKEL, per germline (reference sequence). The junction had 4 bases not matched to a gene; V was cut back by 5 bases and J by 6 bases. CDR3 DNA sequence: TGTGCCAGCAGCACCTGGACAGGGGGCAATGAGCAGTTCTTC. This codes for CASSTWTGGNEQFF.

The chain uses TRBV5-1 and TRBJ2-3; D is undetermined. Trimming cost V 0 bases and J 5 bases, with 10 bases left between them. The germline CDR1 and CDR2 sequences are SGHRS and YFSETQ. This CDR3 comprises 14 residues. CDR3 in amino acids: CASSLGFRVDTQYF. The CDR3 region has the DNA TGCGCCAGCAGCTTGGGGTTCCGCGTAGATACGCAGTATTTT.

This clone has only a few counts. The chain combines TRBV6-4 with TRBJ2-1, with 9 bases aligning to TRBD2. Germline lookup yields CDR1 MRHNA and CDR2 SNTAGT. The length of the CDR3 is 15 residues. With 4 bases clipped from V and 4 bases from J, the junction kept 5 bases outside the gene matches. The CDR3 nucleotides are TGTGCCAGCAGTGCGACTAGCGGTTCGTACAATGAGCAGTTCTTC. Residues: CASSATSGSYNEQFF.

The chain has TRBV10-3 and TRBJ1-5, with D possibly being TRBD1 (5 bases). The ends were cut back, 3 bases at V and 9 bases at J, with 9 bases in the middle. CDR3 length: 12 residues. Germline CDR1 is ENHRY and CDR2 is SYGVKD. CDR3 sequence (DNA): TGTGCCATCAGTGAATCGGGGGGGCCCCAGCATTTT. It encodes CAISESGGPQHF.

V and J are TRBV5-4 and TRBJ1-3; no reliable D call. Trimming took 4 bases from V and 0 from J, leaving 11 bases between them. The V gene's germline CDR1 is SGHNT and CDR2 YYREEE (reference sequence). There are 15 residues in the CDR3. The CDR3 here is CASSNKHRSGNTIYF. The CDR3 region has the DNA TGTGCCAGCAGCAATAAACACCGCTCTGGAAACACCATATATTTT. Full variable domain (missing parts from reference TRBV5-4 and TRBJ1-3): ETGVTQSPTHLIKTRGQQVTLRCSSQSGHNTVSWYQQALGQGPQFIFQYYREEENGRGNFPPRFSGLQFPNYSSELNVNALELDDSALYLCASSNKHRSGNTIYFGEGSWLTVV.

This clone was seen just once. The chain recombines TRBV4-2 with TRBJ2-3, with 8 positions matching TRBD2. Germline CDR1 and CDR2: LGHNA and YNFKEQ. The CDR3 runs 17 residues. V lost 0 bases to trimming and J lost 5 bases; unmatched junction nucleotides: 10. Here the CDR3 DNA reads TGTGCCAGCAGCCAAGAAGGCCTGAGCGGGGGTGAAGATACGCAGTATTTT. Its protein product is CASSQEGLSGGEDTQYF.

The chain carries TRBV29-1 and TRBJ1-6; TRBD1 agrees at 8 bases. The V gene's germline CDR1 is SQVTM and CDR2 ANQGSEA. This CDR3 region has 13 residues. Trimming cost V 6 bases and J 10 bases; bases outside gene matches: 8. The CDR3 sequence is CSVADRERSPLHF. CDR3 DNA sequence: TGCAGCGTGGCGGACAGGGAAAGATCACCCCTCCACTTT.

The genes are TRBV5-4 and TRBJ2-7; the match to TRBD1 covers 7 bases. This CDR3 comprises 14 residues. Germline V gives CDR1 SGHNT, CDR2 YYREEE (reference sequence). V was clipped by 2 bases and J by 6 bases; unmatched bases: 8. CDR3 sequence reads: CASSLQGSSAEQYF. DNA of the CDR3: TGTGCCAGCAGCTTACAGGGGTCATCTGCCGAGCAGTACTTC.

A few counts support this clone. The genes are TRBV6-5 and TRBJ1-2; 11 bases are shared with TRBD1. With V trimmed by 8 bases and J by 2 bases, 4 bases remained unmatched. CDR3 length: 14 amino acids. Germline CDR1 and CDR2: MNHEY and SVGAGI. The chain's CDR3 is CASGGTGGNYGYTF. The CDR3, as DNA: TGTGCCAGCGGGGGGACAGGGGGAAACTATGGCTACACCTTC.

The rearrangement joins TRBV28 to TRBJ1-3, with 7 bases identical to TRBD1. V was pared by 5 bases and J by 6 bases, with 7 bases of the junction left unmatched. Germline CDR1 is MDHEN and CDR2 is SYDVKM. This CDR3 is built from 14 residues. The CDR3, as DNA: TGTGCCAGCAGTCCAGGACAGGTTTCAAACACCATATATTTT. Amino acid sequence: CASSPGQVSNTIYF.

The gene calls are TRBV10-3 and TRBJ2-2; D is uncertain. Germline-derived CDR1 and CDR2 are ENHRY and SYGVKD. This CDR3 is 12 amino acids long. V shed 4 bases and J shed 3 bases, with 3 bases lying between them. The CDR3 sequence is CAISADTGELFF. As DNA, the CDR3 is TGTGCCATCAGTGCGGACACCGGGGAGCTGTTTTTT.